This T cell receptor (beta chain) was captured in a study of shared clonotypes between healthy human individuals. Whole-study results and caveats: Several donors held approximately 4.5% of naive CD4 clonotypes in common. The genetic and exposure-history diversity represented was limited by few donors.

At the deep level, the assay was run. Genomic DNA of each subset was evenly split across several immunoSEQ plates. Profiling relied on immunoSEQ multiplex PCR, and the TCRdb table lists in-frame clones only, not all of them. The repertoire includes fewer than 1.6 million clones, around 98.5% of them detected once, and 0.36% sits in the top ten. V lost 0 bases, J lost 4 bases, and 7 bases lay in between. Germline V gene lookup returns CDR1 LNHDA and CDR2 SQIVND (reference sequence). The CDR3 has 14 amino acids. As for this clone: Its antigen is as yet unknown.

The receptor comes from a man between 25 and 39 years old in good health. The chain recombines TRBV19 with TRBJ2-1; no clear D gene. Sample: naive CD4+ T cells sorted from blood. Subset of the sample: CD45RA+ positively selected. The CDR3, as DNA: TGTGCCAGTAGTATAGAGTTACTATACAATGAGCAGTTCTTC. Protein product: CASSIELLYNEQFF.